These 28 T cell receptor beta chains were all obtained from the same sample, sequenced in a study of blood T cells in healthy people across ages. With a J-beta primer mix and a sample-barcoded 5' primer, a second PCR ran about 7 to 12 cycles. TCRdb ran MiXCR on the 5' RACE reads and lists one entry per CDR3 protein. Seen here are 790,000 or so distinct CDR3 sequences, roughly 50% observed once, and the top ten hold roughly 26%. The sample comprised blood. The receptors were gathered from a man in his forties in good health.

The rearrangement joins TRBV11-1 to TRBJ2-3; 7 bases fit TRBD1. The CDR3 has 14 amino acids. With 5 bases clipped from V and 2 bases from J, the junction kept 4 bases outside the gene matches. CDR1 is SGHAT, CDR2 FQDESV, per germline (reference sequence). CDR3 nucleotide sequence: TGTGCCAGCAGCCGACAGGGAGTCACAGATACGCAGTATTTT. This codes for CASSRQGVTDTQYF.

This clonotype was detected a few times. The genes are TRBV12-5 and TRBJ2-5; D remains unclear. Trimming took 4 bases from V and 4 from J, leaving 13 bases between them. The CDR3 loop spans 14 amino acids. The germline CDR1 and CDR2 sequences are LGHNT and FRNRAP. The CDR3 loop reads CASGSWPKIETQYF. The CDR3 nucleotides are TGTGCTAGTGGTTCATGGCCTAAGATAGAGACCCAGTACTTC.

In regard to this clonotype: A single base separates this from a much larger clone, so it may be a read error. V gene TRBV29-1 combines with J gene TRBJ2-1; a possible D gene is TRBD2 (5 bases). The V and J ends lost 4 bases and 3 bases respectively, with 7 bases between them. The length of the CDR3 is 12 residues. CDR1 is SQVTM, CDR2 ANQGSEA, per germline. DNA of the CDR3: TGCAGCGTTGCGAGGGTCTACAATGAGCAGTTCTTC. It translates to CSVARVYNEQFF.

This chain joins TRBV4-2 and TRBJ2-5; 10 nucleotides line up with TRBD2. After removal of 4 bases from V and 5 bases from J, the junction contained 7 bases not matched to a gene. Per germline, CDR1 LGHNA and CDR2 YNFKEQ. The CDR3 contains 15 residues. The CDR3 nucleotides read TGTGCCAGCAGCCCTCAAACGACTAGCGGGGAGACCCAGTACTTC. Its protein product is CASSPQTTSGETQYF.

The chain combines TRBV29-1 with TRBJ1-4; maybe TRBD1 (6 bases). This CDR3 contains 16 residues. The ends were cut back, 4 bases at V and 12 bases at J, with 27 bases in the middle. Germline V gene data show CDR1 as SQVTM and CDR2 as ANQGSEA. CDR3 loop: CSVGTRRGGARSELFF. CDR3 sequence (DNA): TGCAGCGTTGGGACGCGACGCGGGGGGGCCCGGTCGGAACTGTTTTTT.

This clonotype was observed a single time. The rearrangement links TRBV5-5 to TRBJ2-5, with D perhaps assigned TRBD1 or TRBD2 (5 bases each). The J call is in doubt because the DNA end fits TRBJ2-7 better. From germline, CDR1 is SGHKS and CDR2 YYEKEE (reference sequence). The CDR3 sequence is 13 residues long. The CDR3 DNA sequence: TGTGCCAGCAATGGGGGAGTCCTATACGAGCAGTACTTC. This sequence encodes CASNGGVLYEQYF.

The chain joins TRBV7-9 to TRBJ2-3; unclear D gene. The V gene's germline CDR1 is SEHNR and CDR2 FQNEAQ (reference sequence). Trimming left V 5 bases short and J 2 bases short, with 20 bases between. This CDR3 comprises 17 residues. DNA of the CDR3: TGTGCCAGCAGCCCCCGATTAAAGGACGGTTCCACAGATACGCAGTATTTT. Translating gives CASSPRLKDGSTDTQYF.

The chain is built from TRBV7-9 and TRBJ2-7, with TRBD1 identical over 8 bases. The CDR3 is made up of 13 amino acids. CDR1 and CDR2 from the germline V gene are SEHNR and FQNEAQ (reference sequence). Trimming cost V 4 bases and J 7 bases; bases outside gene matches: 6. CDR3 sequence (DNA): TGTGCCAGCAGCTCAACGGACAGGGCGGAGCAGTACTTC. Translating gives CASSSTDRAEQYF.

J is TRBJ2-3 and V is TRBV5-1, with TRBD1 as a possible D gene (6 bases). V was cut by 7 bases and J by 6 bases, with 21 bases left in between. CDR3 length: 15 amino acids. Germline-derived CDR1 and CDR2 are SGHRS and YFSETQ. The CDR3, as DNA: TGCGCCAGCCGTTTAGACAGGCCCCCGGCGGATACGCAGTATTTT. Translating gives CASRLDRPPADTQYF.

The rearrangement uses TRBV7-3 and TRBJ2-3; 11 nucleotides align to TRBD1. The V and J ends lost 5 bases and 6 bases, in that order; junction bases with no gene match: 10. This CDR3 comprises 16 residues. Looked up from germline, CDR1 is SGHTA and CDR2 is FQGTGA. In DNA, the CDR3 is TGTGCCAGCAGCCAAACCGGGACAGGGGGACCCGATACGCAGTATTTT. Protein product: CASSQTGTGGPDTQYF.

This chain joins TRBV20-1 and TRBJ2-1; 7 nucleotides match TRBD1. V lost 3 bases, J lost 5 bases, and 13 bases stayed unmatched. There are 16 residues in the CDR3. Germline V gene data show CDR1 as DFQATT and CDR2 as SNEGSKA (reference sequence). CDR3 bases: TGCAGTGCTAGGGGGACAGATATCTATTACAACAATGAGCAGTTCTTC. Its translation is CSARGTDIYYNNEQFF.

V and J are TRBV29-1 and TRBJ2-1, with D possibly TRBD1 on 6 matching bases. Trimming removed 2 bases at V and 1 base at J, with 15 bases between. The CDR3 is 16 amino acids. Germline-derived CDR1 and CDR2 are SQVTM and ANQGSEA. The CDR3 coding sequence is TGCAGCGTTGAAATGCCAACAGGGTTTTCCTACAATGAGCAGTTCTTC. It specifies CSVEMPTGFSYNEQFF.

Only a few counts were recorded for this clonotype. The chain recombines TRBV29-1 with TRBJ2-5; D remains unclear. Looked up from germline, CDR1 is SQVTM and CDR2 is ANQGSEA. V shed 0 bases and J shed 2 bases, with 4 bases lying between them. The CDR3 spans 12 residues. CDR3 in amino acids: CSVEEGQETQYF. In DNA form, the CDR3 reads TGCAGCGTTGAAGAAGGGCAAGAGACCCAGTACTTC. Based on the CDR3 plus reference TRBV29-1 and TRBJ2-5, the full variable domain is SAVISQKPSRDICQRGTSLTIQCQVDSQVTMMFWYRQQPGQSLTLIATANQGSEATYESGFVIDKFPISRPNLTFSTLTVSNMSPEDSSIYLCSVEEGQETQYFGPGTRLLVL.

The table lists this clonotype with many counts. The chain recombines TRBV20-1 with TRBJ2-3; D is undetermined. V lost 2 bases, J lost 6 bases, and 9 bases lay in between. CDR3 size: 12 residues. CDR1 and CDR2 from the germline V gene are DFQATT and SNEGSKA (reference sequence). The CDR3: CSARLTYDTQYF. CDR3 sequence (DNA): TGCAGTGCTAGACTAACCTACGATACGCAGTATTTT.

CDR3 in amino acids: CASADSLNEKLFF. CDR3 bases: TGTGCCAGCGCAGACAGCCTTAATGAAAAACTGTTTTTT. The J gene is TRBJ1-4, the V gene TRBV19; TRBD1 is a possible D gene (5 bases). Germline values: CDR1 LNHDA, CDR2 SQIVND (reference sequence). This CDR3 has 13 residues. V gave up 9 bases and J gave up 4 bases, with 12 bases separating them.

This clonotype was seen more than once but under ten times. CDR3 coding DNA: TGTGCCAGCAGCTTATCTGAGGAGGGTTTTCGTGGGAATGAGCAGTTCTTC. It codes for CASSLSEEGFRGNEQFF. V is TRBV7-2 and J is TRBJ2-1, with D possibly TRBD2 on 6 matching bases. The CDR3 is made up of 17 amino acids. Germline assignment: CDR1 SGHTA and CDR2 FQGNSA. The V end was cut by 2 bases, the J end by 7 bases, with 21 bases between. The variable domain in full, completed from reference TRBV7-2 and TRBJ2-1, reads GAGVSQSPSNKVTEKGKDVELRCDPISGHTALYWYRQSLGQGLEFLIYFQGNSAPDKSGLPSDRFSAERTGGSVSTLTIQRTQQEDSAVYLCASSLSEEGFRGNEQFFGPGTRLTVL.

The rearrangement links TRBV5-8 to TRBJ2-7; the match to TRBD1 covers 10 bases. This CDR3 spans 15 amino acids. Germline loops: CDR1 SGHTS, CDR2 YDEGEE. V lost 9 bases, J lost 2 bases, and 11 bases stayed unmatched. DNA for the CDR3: TGTGCCACCGACACGGACAGGGGGATGACCTACGAGCAGTACTTC. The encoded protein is CATDTDRGMTYEQYF. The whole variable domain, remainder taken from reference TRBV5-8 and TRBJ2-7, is EAGVTQSPTHLIKTRGQQATLRCSPISGHTSVYWYQQALGLGLQFLLWYDEGEERNRGNFPPRFSGRQFPNYSSELNVNALELEDSALYLCATDTDRGMTYEQYFGPGTRLTVT.

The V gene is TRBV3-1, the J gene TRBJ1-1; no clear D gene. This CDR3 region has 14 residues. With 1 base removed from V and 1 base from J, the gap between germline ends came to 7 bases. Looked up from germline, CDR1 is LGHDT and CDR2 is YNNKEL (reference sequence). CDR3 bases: TGTGCCAGCAGCCAAGTCACGGAGAACACTGAAGCTTTCTTT. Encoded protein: CASSQVTENTEAFF.

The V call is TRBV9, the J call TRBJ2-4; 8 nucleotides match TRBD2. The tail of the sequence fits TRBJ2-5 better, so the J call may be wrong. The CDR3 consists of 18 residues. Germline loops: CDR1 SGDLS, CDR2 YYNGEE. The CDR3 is CASSVAPSGGPPQETQYF. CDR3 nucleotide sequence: TGTGCCAGCAGCGTAGCGCCGTCGGGAGGGCCTCCCCAAGAGACCCAGTACTTC.

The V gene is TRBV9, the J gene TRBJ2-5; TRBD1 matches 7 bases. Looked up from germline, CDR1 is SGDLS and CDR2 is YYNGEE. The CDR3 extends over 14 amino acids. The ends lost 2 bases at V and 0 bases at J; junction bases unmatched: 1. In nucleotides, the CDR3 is TGTGCCAGCAGCGTCGGGACAGACCAAGAGACCCAGTACTTC. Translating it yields CASSVGTDQETQYF.

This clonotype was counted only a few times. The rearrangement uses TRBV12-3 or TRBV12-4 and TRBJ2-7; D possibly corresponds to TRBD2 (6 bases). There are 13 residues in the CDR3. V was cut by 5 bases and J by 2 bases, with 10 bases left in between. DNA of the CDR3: TGTGCCAGCAGTGGGGACTTTACCTACGAGCAGTACTTC. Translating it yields CASSGDFTYEQYF.

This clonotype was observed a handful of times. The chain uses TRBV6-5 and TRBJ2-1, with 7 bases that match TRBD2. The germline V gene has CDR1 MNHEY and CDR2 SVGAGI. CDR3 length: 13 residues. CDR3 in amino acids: CATGGRGYNEQFF. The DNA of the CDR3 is TGTGCTACGGGGGGTCGGGGATACAATGAGCAGTTCTTC.

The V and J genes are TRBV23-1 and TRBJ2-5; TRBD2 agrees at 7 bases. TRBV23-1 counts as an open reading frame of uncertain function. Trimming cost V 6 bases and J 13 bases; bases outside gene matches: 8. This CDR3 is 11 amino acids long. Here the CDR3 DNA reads TGCGCCAGCAGCCCCTTTTGGGGGGGGTACTTC. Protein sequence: CASSPFWGGYF.

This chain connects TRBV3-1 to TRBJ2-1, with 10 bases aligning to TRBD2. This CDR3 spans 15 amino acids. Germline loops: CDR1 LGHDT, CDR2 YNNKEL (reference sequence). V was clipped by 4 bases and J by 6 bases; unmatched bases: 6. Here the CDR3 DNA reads TGTGCCAGCAGCCCAGCGGGAGGGTTGGTCAATGAGCAGTTCTTC. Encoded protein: CASSPAGGLVNEQFF.

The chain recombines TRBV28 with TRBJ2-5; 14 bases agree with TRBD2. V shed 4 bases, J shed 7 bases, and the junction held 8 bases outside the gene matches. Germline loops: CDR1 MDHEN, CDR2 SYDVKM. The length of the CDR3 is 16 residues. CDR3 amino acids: CASSYGTSGSRTTQYF. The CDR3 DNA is TGTGCCAGCAGTTACGGGACTAGCGGGAGTAGGACGACCCAGTACTTC. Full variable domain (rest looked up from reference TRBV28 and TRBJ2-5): DVKVTQSSRYLVKRTGEKVFLECVQDMDHENMFWYRQDPGLGLRLIYFSYDVKMKEKGDIPEGYSVSREKKERFSLILESASTNQTSMYLCASSYGTSGSRTTQYFGPGTRLLVL.

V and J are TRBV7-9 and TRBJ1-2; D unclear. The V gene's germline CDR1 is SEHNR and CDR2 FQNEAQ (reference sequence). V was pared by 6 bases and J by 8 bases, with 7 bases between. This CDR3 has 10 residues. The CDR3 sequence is CASSSPGYTF. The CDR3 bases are TGTGCCAGCAGTTCTCCAGGCTACACCTTC.

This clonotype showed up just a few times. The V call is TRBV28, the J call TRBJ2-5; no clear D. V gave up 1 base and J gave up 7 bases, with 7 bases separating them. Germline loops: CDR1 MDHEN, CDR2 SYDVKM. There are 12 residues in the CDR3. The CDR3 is CASSLSLGTQYF. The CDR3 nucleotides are TGTGCCAGCAGTTTATCCCTGGGGACCCAGTACTTC.

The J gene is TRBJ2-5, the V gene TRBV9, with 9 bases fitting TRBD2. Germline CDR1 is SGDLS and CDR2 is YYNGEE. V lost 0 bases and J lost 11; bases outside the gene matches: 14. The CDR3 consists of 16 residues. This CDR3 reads CASSVGVAGADNEQYF. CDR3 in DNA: TGTGCCAGCAGCGTAGGAGTAGCGGGGGCGGACAATGAGCAGTACTTC.